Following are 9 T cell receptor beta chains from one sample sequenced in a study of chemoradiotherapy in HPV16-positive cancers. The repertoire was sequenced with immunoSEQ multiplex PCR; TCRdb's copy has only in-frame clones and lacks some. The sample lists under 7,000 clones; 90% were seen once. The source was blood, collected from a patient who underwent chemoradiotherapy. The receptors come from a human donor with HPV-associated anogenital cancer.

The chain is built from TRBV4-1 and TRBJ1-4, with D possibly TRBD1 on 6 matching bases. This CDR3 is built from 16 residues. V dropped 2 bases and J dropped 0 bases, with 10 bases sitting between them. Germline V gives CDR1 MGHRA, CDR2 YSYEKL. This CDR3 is CASSQLQGTTNEKLFF. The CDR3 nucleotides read TGCGCCAGCAGCCAACTCCAGGGGACAACTAATGAAAAACTGTTTTTT.

CDR3 amino acids: CASSQAPGVGRETQYF. CDR3 nucleotide sequence: TGCGCCAGCAGCCAAGCCCCAGGGGTGGGCAGAGAGACCCAGTACTTC. The chain employs TRBV4-3 and TRBJ2-5, with TRBD1 as a possible D gene (6 bases). The CDR3 extends over 16 amino acids. In germline, CDR1 is LGHNA, CDR2 YSLEER. The V gene lost 1 base and the J gene lost 4 bases, with 16 bases spanning the gap.

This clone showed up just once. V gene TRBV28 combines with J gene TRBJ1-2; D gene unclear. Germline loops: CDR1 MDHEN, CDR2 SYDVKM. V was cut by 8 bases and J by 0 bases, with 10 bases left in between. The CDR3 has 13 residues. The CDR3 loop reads CASRGRPNYGYTF. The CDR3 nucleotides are TGTGCCAGCCGCGGCAGGCCTAACTATGGCTACACCTTC.

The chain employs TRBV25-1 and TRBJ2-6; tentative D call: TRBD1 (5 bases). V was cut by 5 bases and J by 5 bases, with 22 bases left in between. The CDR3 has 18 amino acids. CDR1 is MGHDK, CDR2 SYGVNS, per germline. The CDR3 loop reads CASSSFVTGQSRANVLTF. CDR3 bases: TGTGCCAGCAGTTCCTTTGTAACTGGACAAAGTCGGGCCAACGTCCTGACTTTC.

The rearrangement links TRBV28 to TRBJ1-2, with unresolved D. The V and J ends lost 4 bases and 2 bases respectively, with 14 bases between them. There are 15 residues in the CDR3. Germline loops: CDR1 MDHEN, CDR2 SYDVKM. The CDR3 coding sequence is TGTGCCAGCAGTTCCTTTAGAGTCTCCAACTATGGCTACACCTTC. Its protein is CASSSFRVSNYGYTF.

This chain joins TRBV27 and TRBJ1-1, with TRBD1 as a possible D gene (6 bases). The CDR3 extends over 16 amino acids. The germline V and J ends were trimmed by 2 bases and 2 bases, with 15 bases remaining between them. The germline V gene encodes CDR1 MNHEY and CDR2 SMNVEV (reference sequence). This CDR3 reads CASSLRAGDFNTEAFF. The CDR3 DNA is TGTGCCAGCAGTTTAAGGGCAGGGGATTTCAACACTGAAGCTTTCTTT.

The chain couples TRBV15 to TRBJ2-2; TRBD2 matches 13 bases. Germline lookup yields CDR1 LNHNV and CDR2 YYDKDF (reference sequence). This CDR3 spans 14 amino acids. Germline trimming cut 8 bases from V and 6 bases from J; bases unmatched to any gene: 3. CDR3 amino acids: CATSGLAGPGELFF. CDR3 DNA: TGTGCCACCTCGGGACTAGCGGGACCCGGGGAGCTGTTTTTT.

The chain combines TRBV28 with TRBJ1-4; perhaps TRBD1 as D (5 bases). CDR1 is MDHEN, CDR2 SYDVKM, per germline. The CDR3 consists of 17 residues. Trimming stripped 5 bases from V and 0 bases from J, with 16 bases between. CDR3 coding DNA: TGTGCCAGCAGTACAGCGACAGTTTATGCAACTAATGAAAAACTGTTTTTT. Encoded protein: CASSTATVYATNEKLFF.

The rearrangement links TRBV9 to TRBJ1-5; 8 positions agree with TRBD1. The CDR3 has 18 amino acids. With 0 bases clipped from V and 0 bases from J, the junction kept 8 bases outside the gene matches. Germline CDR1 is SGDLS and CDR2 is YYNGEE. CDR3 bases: TGTGCCAGCAGCGTAGTTCCAGGGGGCCCCTATAGCAATCAGCCCCAGCATTTT. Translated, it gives CASSVVPGGPYSNQPQHF.